These T cell receptor beta chains were read from a single sample in a study of T cell responses to AZD1222 COVID-19 vaccine. Libraries were prepared by immunoSEQ multiplex PCR; TCRdb keeps only in-frame clonotypes and omits some of them. The profile covers more than 140,000 clones, with approximately 90% appearing a single time and under 3.5% taken by the ten largest. Sequenced here: peripheral blood, sampled on day 0 of MenACWY control vaccination. All receptors come from an adult in good health. The CDR3 runs from the conserved cysteine through the conserved F or W. D genes are given only for firm matches. A row's size may be missing; if present it is once, few, many or a size class.

.,.,TRBJ2-2,TRBV28,TGTGCCAGCAGTACCACCGGGACACACACCGGGGAGCTGTTTTTT,CASSTTGTHTGELFF
.,.,TRBJ1-1,TRBV15,TGTGCCACCAGCACGGGGACTTACACTAGGACTGAAGCTTTCTTT,CATSTGTYTRTEAFF
.,.,TRBJ2-7,TRBV5-1,TGCGCCAGCAGCTTGGAACCCCCAGGGGACCCCTACGAGCAGTACTTC,CASSLEPPGDPYEQYF
once,TRBD1,TRBJ1-1,TRBV4-1,TGCGCCAGCAGCCTGAGGTCCACCGTTCTACAGGGGCGTGACACTGAAGCTTTCTTT,CASSLRSTVLQGRDTEAFF
.,TRBD1,TRBJ2-2,TRBV19,TGTGCCAGTAGTATCAGGGGGTGGCTCACCGGGGAGCTGTTTTTT,CASSIRGWLTGELFF
.,.,TRBJ1-2,TRBV7-9,TGTGCCAGCAGCAGGGGCCTTGAGGGTGGCTACACCTTC,CASSRGLEGGYTF
.,TRBD2,TRBJ2-2,TRBV9,TGTGCCAGCAGTGTTCTCAGGACTAGCGGGAGTTACGGGGAGCTGTTTTTT,CASSVLRTSGSYGELFF
few,.,TRBJ1-2,TRBV5-1,TGCGCCAGCAGCCGCCCAGGGTATGGCTACACCTTC,CASSRPGYGYTF
.,TRBD1,TRBJ1-6,TRBV27,TGTGCCAGCGGGGACAGTTACTATAATTCACCCCTCCACTTT,CASGDSYYNSPLHF
.,.,TRBJ1-1,TRBV10-3,TGTGCCATCAGAGGAAGCAGGGAGGGCACTGAAGCTTTCTTT,CAIRGSREGTEAFF
.,TRBD1,TRBJ1-4,TRBV4-1,TGCGCCAGCAGCCAGCCCCCGGGACAGGGTACGGCTAATGAAAAACTGTTTTTT,CASSQPPGQGTANEKLFF
.,TRBD1,TRBJ1-2,TRBV9,TGTGCCAGCAGCAGGGGACAGGGGCTCGATGGCTACACCTTC,CASSRGQGLDGYTF
few,.,TRBJ1-5,TRBV30,TGTGCCTGGAGTGTACCGGGGTTCGGCAATCAGCCCCAGCATTTT,CAWSVPGFGNQPQHF
.,.,TRBJ2-7,TRBV18,TGTGCCAGCTCACCACCACAGGGAACCTCCTACGAGCAGTACTTC,CASSPPQGTSYEQYF
.,.,TRBJ2-3,TRBV19,TGTGCCAGTAGGGGGCATGGCAGTAACACAGATACGCAGTATTTT,CASRGHGSNTDTQYF
.,.,TRBJ2-7,TRBV6-6,TGTGCCAGCAGTTACAGTGCATCCTACGAGCAGTACTTC,CASSYSASYEQYF
.,.,TRBJ2-1,TRBV4-2,TGTGCCAGCAGCCGGCATTCGGGGCCTGGAGGAGACAATGAGCAGTTCTTC,CASSRHSGPGGDNEQFF
.,TRBD1,TRBJ1-6,TRBV30,TGTGCCTGGAGTACGAAGGACAGGGACAATTCACCCCTCCACTTT,CAWSTKDRDNSPLHF
.,.,TRBJ2-2,TRBV7-2,TGTGCCAGCAGCCCCACCGGGAGTACGAACACCGGGGAGCTGTTTTTT,CASSPTGSTNTGELFF
.,.,TRBJ1-1,TRBV4-1,TGCGCCAGCAGCCAAGAAGATATAGGGTTTACTGAAGCTTTCTTT,CASSQEDIGFTEAFF
.,TRBD1,TRBJ1-6,TRBV9,TGTGCCAGCAGCGTATCGGGGACAGCTAATTCACCCCTCCACTTT,CASSVSGTANSPLHF
.,.,TRBJ1-2,TRBV19,TGTGCCAGTAGCACAAGCACCGGGCCACGCTATGGCTACACCTTC,CASSTSTGPRYGYTF
.,.,TRBJ2-5,TRBV10-3,TGTGCCATCAGTGGGGGGCAGACTTTCGAGACCCAGTACTTC,CAISGGQTFETQYF
once,.,TRBJ2-3,TRBV29-1,TGCAGCGGGGTGGCAGGGGGCACAGATACGCAGTATTTT,CSGVAGGTDTQYF
.,TRBD1,TRBJ1-2,TRBV6-5,TGTGCCAGCAGCGCTCCGGGACAGGGGGGCTATGGCTACACCTTC,CASSAPGQGGYGYTF
.,.,TRBJ1-5,TRBV7-2,TGTGCCAGCAGCTTGCAGGGCCTTCCGGATCAGCCCCAGCATTTT,CASSLQGLPDQPQHF
.,.,TRBJ1-1,TRBV4-3,TGCGCCAGCAGCCTATTCATGAACACTGAAGCTTTCTTT,CASSLFMNTEAFF
.,TRBD2,TRBJ2-5,TRBV4-3,TGCGCCAGCAGCCAAGATCTAGCGGGGACGCAAGAGACCCAGTACTTC,CASSQDLAGTQETQYF
.,.,TRBJ1-2,TRBV4-2,TGTGCCAGCAGCCCAGGTGGGGCCCCCTATGGCTACACCTTC,CASSPGGAPYGYTF
few,.,TRBJ2-3,TRBV30,TGTGCCTGGAGTGGGATCAGCACAGATACGCAGTATTTT,CAWSGISTDTQYF
once,TRBD1,TRBJ1-1,TRBV5-1,TGCGCCAGCAGCTTGAAGAGACAGGGGGCTGGAAACACTGAAGCTTTCTTT,CASSLKRQGAGNTEAFF
.,TRBD2,TRBJ2-3,TRBV4-3,TGCGCCAGCAGCCAACTTCCACTAGCGGGAGTTACAGATACGCAGTATTTT,CASSQLPLAGVTDTQYF
.,.,TRBJ2-3,TRBV18,TGTGCCAGCTCACCATCCCAGGTTGGACATAGCACAGATACGCAGTATTTT,CASSPSQVGHSTDTQYF
.,TRBD1,TRBJ1-2,TRBV5-1,TGCGCCAGCAGCTGGGACAGGGGGCAATCCACGTATGGCTACACCTTC,CASSWDRGQSTYGYTF
.,TRBD2,TRBJ2-1,TRBV6-2/TRBV6-3,TGTGCCAGCAGTTCCTCGGGGGGTAGCGGGAGATACAATGAGCAGTTCTTC,CASSSSGGSGRYNEQFF
.,.,TRBJ1-1,TRBV18,TGTGCCAGCTCAAGACAGGTTATGAACACTGAAGCTTTCTTT,CASSRQVMNTEAFF
few,TRBD2,TRBJ2-2,TRBV5-6,TGTGCCAGCAGCCCGCTGGTCAGCGGGAGGGCGAACACCGGGGAGCTGTTTTTT,CASSPLVSGRANTGELFF
.,.,TRBJ1-1,TRBV10-1,TGCGCCAGCAGTGAGCCGGGCCCCCGGAATGAAGCTTTCTTT,CASSEPGPRNEAFF
.,.,TRBJ1-1,TRBV7-8,TGTGCCAGCAGCTTAGATCGGCAGAAAGCTTTCTTT,CASSLDRQKAFF
.,.,TRBJ2-3,TRBV5-6,TGTGCCAGCAGCTTGGGTACAGGCACAGATACGCAGTATTTT,CASSLGTGTDTQYF
.,.,TRBJ2-1,TRBV12-3/TRBV12-4,TGTGCCAGCAGGCGGGGCTACAATGAGCAGTTCTTC,CASRRGYNEQFF
.,TRBD1,TRBJ1-5,TRBV18,TGTGCCAGCACTGGACAGGGGGGGGATCAGCCCCAGCATTTT,CASTGQGGDQPQHF
.,TRBD1,TRBJ1-2,TRBV29-1,TGCAGCGTTCGGGACAGGCGGGACTATGGCTACACCTTC,CSVRDRRDYGYTF
.,.,TRBJ2-3,TRBV7-2,TGTGCCAGCAGCTTAGGGGGACATACGCAGTATTTT,CASSLGGHTQYF
once,.,TRBJ1-1,TRBV12-3/TRBV12-4,TGTGCCAGCATGGACACTGAAGCTTTCTTT,CASMDTEAFF
.,.,TRBJ2-1,TRBV5-4,TGTGCCAGCAGCCTGGGCAAGAACTCCTACAATGAGCAGTTCTTC,CASSLGKNSYNEQFF
.,.,TRBJ2-3,TRBV7-2,TGTGCCAGCAGTTTCCAAGCGGGCCTCTTCACAGATACGCAGTATTTT,CASSFQAGLFTDTQYF
.,.,TRBJ2-7,TRBV7-2,TGTGCCAGCAGCTTAGTGGCAACAGAAAACACCTACGAGCAGTACTTC,CASSLVATENTYEQYF